A single sample gave rise to the 7 T cell receptor beta chains below, sequenced in a study of T cell changes during pregnancy in multiple sclerosis. Generated by immunoSEQ multiplex PCR, the TCRdb table keeps only in-frame clones and is missing some. The sample holds about 40,000 clones, more than 75% seen once. Input material: PBMCs (not recorded whether the cells were cultured). Receptors originate from a female donor with multiple sclerosis, enrolled in a pregnancy study.

The genes are TRBV19 and TRBJ1-5, with a possible D match to TRBD1 (5 bases). The V and J ends lost 6 bases and 5 bases respectively, with 14 bases between them. This CDR3 is built from 14 residues. The V gene's germline CDR1 is LNHDA and CDR2 SQIVND (reference sequence). For the CDR3, the DNA is TGTGCCAGTAGGGGGCCCGACCCCCATCAGCCCCAGCATTTT. Translation gives CASRGPDPHQPQHF.

The rearrangement uses TRBV4-1 and TRBJ1-2; D gene unclear. Germline V lookup: CDR1 MGHRA, CDR2 YSYEKL. The CDR3 sequence is 14 residues long. V was trimmed by 0 bases and J by 3 bases, leaving 8 bases between them. The CDR3 spells CASSQDWADYGYTF. In DNA, the CDR3 is TGCGCCAGCAGCCAAGATTGGGCGGACTATGGCTACACCTTC.

V usage is TRBV2 and J usage is TRBJ1-5; TRBD1 agrees at 7 bases. The germline V gene has CDR1 SNHLY and CDR2 FYNNEI. The CDR3 spans 14 residues. The V gene end was trimmed by 5 bases and the J gene end by 1 base; junction bases not matched to a gene: 2. CDR3 in amino acids: CASSQDRSNQPQHF. The CDR3, as DNA: TGTGCCAGCAGTCAGGACAGGAGCAATCAGCCCCAGCATTTT.

This chain joins TRBV19 and TRBJ2-1, with 8 bases fitting TRBD2. V lost 3 bases to trimming and J lost 3 bases; unmatched junction nucleotides: 7. In germline, CDR1 is LNHDA, CDR2 SQIVND (reference sequence). The CDR3 is made up of 16 amino acids. The CDR3 sequence is CASSISGTSGYNEQFF. As DNA, the CDR3 is TGTGCCAGTAGTATCTCTGGTACTAGCGGCTACAATGAGCAGTTCTTC.

This chain connects TRBV4-3 to TRBJ1-1, with D possibly TRBD1 on 6 matching bases. Germline V gives CDR1 LGHNA, CDR2 YSLEER. There are 13 residues in the CDR3. V lost 0 bases to trimming and J lost 7 bases, with 9 bases between them. CDR3 nucleotides: TGCGCCAGCAGCCAAGACCTGGACAGTGAAGCTTTCTTT. This gives the protein CASSQDLDSEAFF.

This chain's CDR3 is CASSRRLLSKERTDTQYF. In nucleotides, the CDR3 is TGTGCCAGCAGCCGGAGACTGTTAAGCAAGGAGCGAACAGATACGCAGTATTTT. This chain uses TRBV5-6 with TRBJ2-3; D not resolved. Trimming shortened V by 4 bases and J by 3 bases, and 24 bases separated the two germline ends. The CDR3 spans 18 residues. Germline loops: CDR1 SGHDT, CDR2 YYEEEE. Combining the CDR3 with reference TRBV5-6 and TRBJ2-3 gives the whole variable domain DAGVTQSPTHLIKTRGQQVTLRCSPKSGHDTVSWYQQALGQGPQFIFQYYEEEERQRGNFPDRFSGHQFPNYSSELNVNALLLGDSALYLCASSRRLLSKERTDTQYFGPGTRLTVL.

This chain uses TRBV11-1 with TRBJ2-1, with TRBD2 identical over 13 bases. Germline V lookup: CDR1 SGHAT, CDR2 FQDESV (reference sequence). With V trimmed by 5 bases and J by 2 bases, 12 bases remained unmatched. This CDR3 is built from 19 residues. In DNA form, the CDR3 reads TGTGCCAGCAGCCCGAGAAGGCCCGGGACTAGCGGGGCCTACAATGAGCAGTTCTTC. Translating it yields CASSPRRPGTSGAYNEQFF. The variable domain in full, with the rest retrieved from reference TRBV11-1 and TRBJ2-1, is EAEVAQSPRYKITEKSQAVAFWCDPISGHATLYWYRQILGQGPELLVQFQDESVVDDSQLPKDRFSAERLKGVDSTLKIQPAELGDSAMYLCASSPRRPGTSGAYNEQFFGPGTRLTVL.